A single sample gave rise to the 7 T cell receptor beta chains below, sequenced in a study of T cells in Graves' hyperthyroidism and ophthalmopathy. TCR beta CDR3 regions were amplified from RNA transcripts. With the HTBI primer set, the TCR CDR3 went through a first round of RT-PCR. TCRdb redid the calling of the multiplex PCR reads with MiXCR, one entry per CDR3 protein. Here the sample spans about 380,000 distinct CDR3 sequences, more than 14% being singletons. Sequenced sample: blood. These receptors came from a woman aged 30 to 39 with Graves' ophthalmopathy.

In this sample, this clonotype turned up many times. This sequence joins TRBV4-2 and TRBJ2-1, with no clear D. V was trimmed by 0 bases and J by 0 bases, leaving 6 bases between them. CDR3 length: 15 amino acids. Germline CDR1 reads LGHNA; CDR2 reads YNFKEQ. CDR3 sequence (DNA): TGTGCCAGCAGCCAAGAAGTTGGCTCCTACAATGAGCAGTTCTTC. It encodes CASSQEVGSYNEQFF.

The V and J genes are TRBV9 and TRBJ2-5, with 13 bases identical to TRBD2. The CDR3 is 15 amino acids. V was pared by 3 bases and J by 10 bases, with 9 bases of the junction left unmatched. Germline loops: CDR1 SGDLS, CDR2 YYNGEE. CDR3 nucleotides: TGTGCCAGCAGCGACTCAGCGACTAGCGGGGGGTACCAGTACTTC. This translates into CASSDSATSGGYQYF.

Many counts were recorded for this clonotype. CDR3 coding DNA: TGTGCCAGCAGCTTAGTGGGGAAGGATACGCAGTATTTT. This sequence encodes CASSLVGKDTQYF. The V call is TRBV7-3, the J call TRBJ2-3; no firm D call. The V gene's germline CDR1 is SGHTA and CDR2 FQGTGA. V shed 2 bases and J shed 6 bases, with 9 bases lying between them. The CDR3 extends over 13 amino acids.

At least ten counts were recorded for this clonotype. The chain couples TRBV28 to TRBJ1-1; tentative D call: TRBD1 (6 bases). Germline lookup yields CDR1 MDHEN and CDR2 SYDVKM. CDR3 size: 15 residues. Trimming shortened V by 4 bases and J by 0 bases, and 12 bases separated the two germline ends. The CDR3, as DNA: TGTGCCAGCAGTTACGAGGGGGTGATGAACACTGAAGCTTTCTTT. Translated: CASSYEGVMNTEAFF.

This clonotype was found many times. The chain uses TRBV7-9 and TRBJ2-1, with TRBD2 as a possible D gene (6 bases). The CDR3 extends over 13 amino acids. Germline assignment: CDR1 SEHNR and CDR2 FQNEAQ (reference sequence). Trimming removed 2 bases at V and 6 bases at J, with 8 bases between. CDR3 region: CASSLRGFNEQFF. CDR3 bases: TGTGCCAGCAGCTTACGGGGGTTCAATGAGCAGTTCTTC.

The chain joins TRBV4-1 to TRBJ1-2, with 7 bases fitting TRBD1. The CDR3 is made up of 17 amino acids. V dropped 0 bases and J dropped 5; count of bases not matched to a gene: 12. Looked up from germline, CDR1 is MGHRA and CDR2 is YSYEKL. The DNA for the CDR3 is TGCGCCAGCAGCCAAGAAATGGGACAGTCCTTGTGGTATGGCTACACCTTC. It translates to CASSQEMGQSLWYGYTF.

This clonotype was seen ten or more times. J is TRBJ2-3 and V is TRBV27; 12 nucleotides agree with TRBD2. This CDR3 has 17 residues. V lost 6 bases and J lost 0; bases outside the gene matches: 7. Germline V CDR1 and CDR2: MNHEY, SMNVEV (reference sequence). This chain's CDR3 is CASRILAGGPSTDTQYF. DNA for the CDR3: TGTGCCAGCAGGATACTAGCGGGGGGACCGAGCACAGATACGCAGTATTTT.